These 30 T cell receptor beta chains originate from one sample sequenced in a study of blood T cell repertoires in COVID-19. Profiling relied on immunoSEQ multiplex PCR, and the TCRdb table lists in-frame clones only, not all of them. The repertoire consists of 410,000 or so clones, with 75% to 90% occurring once and the leading ten covering approximately 1.5%. Sequencing used peripheral blood. These receptors were collected from a woman between 40 and 50 years old with COVID-19, enrolled during active disease.

The chain couples TRBV12-5 to TRBJ2-5; the match to TRBD2 covers 16 bases. The CDR3 runs 19 residues. CDR1 and CDR2 (germline): LGHNT, FRNRAP. After removal of 4 bases from V and 5 bases from J, the junction contained 13 bases not matched to a gene. Written as DNA, the CDR3 is TGTGCTAGTGGTTCCCTCGGAAGGGGACTAGCGGGAGGGCAGGAGACCCAGTACTTC. It encodes CASGSLGRGLAGGQETQYF.

V is TRBV18 and J is TRBJ1-1; 8 positions match TRBD1. There are 15 residues in the CDR3. CDR1 is KGHSH and CDR2 is LQKENI in the germline V gene. Germline trimming cut 4 bases from V and 1 base from J; bases unmatched to any gene: 5. The CDR3 DNA reads TGTGCCAGCTCACTCACCACAGGGGGGAACACTGAAGCTTTCTTT. Amino acid sequence: CASSLTTGGNTEAFF.

The V call is TRBV19, the J call TRBJ2-4; TRBD2 agrees at 12 bases. V shed 2 bases, J shed 4 bases, and the junction held 9 bases outside the gene matches. Germline V lookup: CDR1 LNHDA, CDR2 SQIVND (reference sequence). There are 18 residues in the CDR3. CDR3 residues: CASSITSGGSSRKNIQYF. The CDR3, as DNA: TGTGCCAGTAGTATAACTAGCGGGGGGTCTTCTCGGAAAAACATTCAGTACTTC.

CDR3 DNA: TGTGCCAGCAGACAACCAGGGTCCTCCCATGAAAAACTGTTTTTT. Its protein is CASRQPGSSHEKLFF. The V call is TRBV6-6, the J call TRBJ1-4; D might be TRBD1 (5 bases). CDR3 length equals 15 residues. The germline CDR1 and CDR2 sequences are MNHNY and SVGAGI (reference sequence). V was trimmed by 6 bases and J by 6 bases, leaving 17 bases between them.

This clone was found a few times. The CDR3 DNA sequence: TGTGCCAGCAGCCAAGTGCAGGGTACAGGTTCACCCCTCCACTTT. Its translation: CASSQVQGTGSPLHF. The gene calls are TRBV3-1 (or the pseudogene TRBV3-2) and TRBJ1-6, with D perhaps matching TRBD1 (5 bases). The V and J ends lost 1 base and 9 bases respectively, with 13 bases between them. Germline values: CDR1 LGHDT, CDR2 YNNKEL (reference sequence). The CDR3 consists of 15 residues.

The genes are TRBV6-1 and TRBJ1-1; 8 bases map to TRBD1. The CDR3 is 19 amino acids. J was trimmed by 0 bases and V by 4 bases; bases with no gene match: 16. The V gene's germline CDR1 is MNHNS and CDR2 SASEGT. CDR3 DNA: TGTGCCAGCAGTGCCGACAGGGGCACTCTCGACTTTATGAACACTGAAGCTTTCTTT. This encodes CASSADRGTLDFMNTEAFF.

J is TRBJ2-1 and V is TRBV28; 11 nucleotides agree with TRBD2. Looked up from germline, CDR1 is MDHEN and CDR2 is SYDVKM. Trimming took 3 bases from V and 9 from J; bases not matched to a gene: 4. This CDR3 is 14 amino acids long. Here the CDR3 reads CASSFTSGSFEQFF. The CDR3, as DNA: TGTGCCAGCAGTTTCACTAGCGGGAGTTTTGAGCAGTTCTTC.

The chain carries TRBV7-3 and TRBJ2-1; 10 nucleotides agree with TRBD2. This CDR3 contains 14 residues. V lost 5 bases and J lost 8; bases outside the gene matches: 6. CDR1 and CDR2 from the germline V gene are SGHTA and FQGTGA. This CDR3 is CASSQRGGVDEQFF. The CDR3 region has the DNA TGTGCCAGCAGCCAGCGGGGGGGCGTGGATGAGCAGTTCTTC.

This clone was seen once. Since no conserved phenylalanine or tryptophan closes the CDR3, a read error is the likely cause. This chain uses TRBV12-3 or TRBV12-4 with TRBJ1-2, with a tentative D call TRBD1 (6 bases). This CDR3 spans 13 amino acids. The V gene lost 4 bases and the J gene lost 3 bases, with 9 bases spanning the gap. CDR3 nucleotides: TGTGCCAGCAGTTCTAACAGGGACTATGGCTACACCCTC. This encodes CASSSNRDYGYTL.

The chain joins TRBV7-9 to TRBJ1-4; weak D call: TRBD1 (5 bases). Trimming removed 5 bases at V and 0 bases at J, with 16 bases between. This CDR3 comprises 17 residues. Germline V gene sequence: CDR1 SEHNR, CDR2 FQNEAQ (reference sequence). CDR3 coding DNA: TGTGCCAGCAGCCATAAAAGGGGCTTTTCAACTAATGAAAAACTGTTTTTT. It translates to CASSHKRGFSTNEKLFF.

The J gene is TRBJ2-2, the V gene TRBV11-3; TRBD1 agrees at 11 bases. The CDR3 consists of 16 residues. V lost 5 bases, J lost 5 bases, and 7 bases stayed unmatched. From germline, CDR1 is SGHNT and CDR2 YENEEA. The CDR3 DNA follows: TGTGCCAGCAGCCCCGGACAGGGGGCTGGGACCGGGGAGCTGTTTTTT. Its translation is CASSPGQGAGTGELFF.

V and J are TRBV10-3 and TRBJ2-2; perhaps TRBD2 as D (6 bases). The ends were cut back, 0 bases at V and 6 bases at J, with 14 bases in the middle. The CDR3 extends over 16 amino acids. The V gene's germline CDR1 is ENHRY and CDR2 SYGVKD. DNA for the CDR3: TGTGCCATCAGTGAGTCTCTCGGGGGTGCTTCCGGGGAGCTGTTTTTT. This encodes CAISESLGGASGELFF.

This sequence joins TRBV6-4 and TRBJ1-2; D is uncertain. V dropped 8 bases and J dropped 6 bases, with 13 bases sitting between them. Per germline, CDR1 MRHNA and CDR2 SNTAGT. CDR3 size: 12 residues. The CDR3 protein is CASSKGGNGYTF. The CDR3 DNA reads as TGTGCCAGCTCTAAAGGAGGAAATGGCTACACCTTC.

This clone was counted once. V and J are TRBV30 and TRBJ1-2; tentatively, D is TRBD1 (6 bases). This CDR3 spans 15 amino acids. The germline V and J ends were trimmed by 4 bases and 4 bases, with 19 bases remaining between them. CDR1 GTSNPN and CDR2 SVGIG come from the germline V gene (reference sequence). DNA of the CDR3: TGTGCCTGGAACCCCAAGACAGGCCAAAGCTATGGCTACACCTTC. It specifies CAWNPKTGQSYGYTF. Supplemented by reference TRBV30 and TRBJ1-2, the full variable domain reads SQTIHQWPATLVQPVGSPLSLECTVEGTSNPNLYWYRQAAGRGLQLLFYSVGIGQISSEVPQNLSASRPQDRQFILSSKKLLLSDSGFYLCAWNPKTGQSYGYTFGSGTRLTVV.

This chain connects TRBV5-8 to TRBJ1-5, with 7 positions matching TRBD1. Germline trimming cut 4 bases from V and 2 bases from J; bases unmatched to any gene: 12. The CDR3 consists of 17 residues. The V gene's germline CDR1 is SGHTS and CDR2 YDEGEE. The CDR3 DNA follows: TGTGCCAGCAGCACCTTTAGCAGGGGGAATCGCAATCAGCCCCAGCATTTT. Its protein is CASSTFSRGNRNQPQHF.

This chain links TRBV10-3 with TRBJ1-6, with D perhaps TRBD1 (6 bases). The CDR3 runs to 14 residues. The germline V gene has CDR1 ENHRY and CDR2 SYGVKD. Trimming shortened V by 6 bases and J by 5 bases, and 11 bases separated the two germline ends. CDR3 DNA: TGTGCCATCAGAAAGGGGGGGGATAATTCACCCCTCCACTTT. Translation: CAIRKGGDNSPLHF.

V and J are TRBV4-3 and TRBJ2-4; 9 positions agree with TRBD1. J lost 1 base, V lost 0 bases, and 13 bases had no gene match. The germline CDR1 and CDR2 sequences are LGHNA and YSLEER. This CDR3 region has 20 residues. This CDR3 is CASSQEWDRVVVAAKNIQYF. In DNA, the CDR3 is TGCGCCAGCAGCCAAGAATGGGACAGGGTGGTGGTGGCGGCCAAAAACATTCAGTACTTC.

The gene calls are TRBV28 and TRBJ1-1; no definite D call. Germline CDR1 and CDR2: MDHEN and SYDVKM. CDR3 size: 13 residues. Between the trimmed V and J ends, which lost 5 bases and 1 base, there was a span of 8 bases. The CDR3 sequence is CASSPHSNTEAFF. In DNA form, the CDR3 reads TGTGCCAGCAGTCCTCACTCGAACACTGAAGCTTTCTTT.

The chain joins TRBV2 to TRBJ2-7, with 14 positions matching TRBD2. CDR1 and CDR2 (germline): SNHLY, FYNNEI. This CDR3 comprises 14 residues. V shed 4 bases, J shed 7 bases, and the junction held 3 bases outside the gene matches. The CDR3 loop is CASSGRTSGREQYF. The DNA of the CDR3 is TGTGCCAGCAGTGGGAGGACTAGCGGGAGGGAGCAGTACTTC.

The chain has TRBV18 and TRBJ2-1; possible D gene TRBD1, 5 bases. From germline, CDR1 is KGHSH and CDR2 LQKENI. Trimming shortened V by 6 bases and J by 5 bases, and 11 bases separated the two germline ends. This CDR3 region has 13 residues. The CDR3 bases are TGTGCCAGCTCGTGGGGCAGTAACAATGAGCAGTTCTTC. Its translation is CASSWGSNNEQFF.

The J gene is TRBJ2-3, the V gene TRBV5-1, with 8 nucleotides matching TRBD1. Germline values: CDR1 SGHRS, CDR2 YFSETQ. V was clipped by 1 base and J by 4 bases; unmatched bases: 5. This CDR3 comprises 15 residues. This chain's CDR3 is CASSLQGAGADTQYF. The CDR3 nucleotides are TGCGCCAGCAGCTTGCAGGGGGCCGGTGCAGATACGCAGTATTTT.

The rearrangement uses TRBV28 and TRBJ2-2; 8 nucleotides align to TRBD2. CDR1 MDHEN and CDR2 SYDVKM come from the germline V gene. Trimming at V came to 7 bases and at J to 6 bases, leaving 7 bases not matched to a gene. This CDR3 is built from 14 residues. CDR3 sequence: CASTLAGVAGELFF. DNA for the CDR3: TGTGCCAGCACCCTAGCGGGTGTAGCCGGGGAGCTGTTTTTT.

The chain employs TRBV7-8 and TRBJ2-3, with 9 bases that match TRBD1. Trimming removed 2 bases from V and 2 bases from J; junction bases left unmatched: 2. This CDR3 spans 15 amino acids. CDR1 is SGHVS and CDR2 is FQNEAQ in the germline V gene. CDR3 DNA sequence: TGTGCCAGCAGCTTAACAGGGGGCTCCACAGATACGCAGTATTTT. Its protein product is CASSLTGGSTDTQYF.

V gene TRBV6-2 or TRBV6-3 combines with J gene TRBJ2-7; D call uncertain. CDR1 MNHEY and CDR2 SVGEGT come from the germline V gene. The CDR3 covers 14 residues. The V end was cut by 3 bases, the J end by 5 bases, with 14 bases between. The CDR3 sequence: CASSYSPVADEQYF. CDR3 nucleotides: TGTGCCAGCAGTTATAGTCCGGTCGCCGACGAGCAGTACTTC.

The chain's CDR3 is CASTAGGITEAFF. DNA for the CDR3: TGTGCCAGCACCGCGGGGGGGATCACTGAAGCTTTCTTT. The chain employs TRBV27 and TRBJ1-1, with TRBD1 as a possible D gene (5 bases). Deletions cut 7 bases from V and 4 bases from J, with 13 bases between. CDR1 and CDR2 (germline): MNHEY, SMNVEV (reference sequence). The CDR3 runs to 13 residues.

CDR3: CASSINIQGLRLGYTF. In DNA form, the CDR3 reads TGTGCCAGTAGTATAAACATACAGGGCCTCCGTCTTGGCTACACCTTC. The chain is built from TRBV19 and TRBJ1-2, with TRBD1 as a possible D gene (6 bases). This CDR3 has 16 residues. Germline V gives CDR1 LNHDA, CDR2 SQIVND (reference sequence). V was cut by 2 bases and J by 7 bases, with 20 bases left in between. Full variable domain (missing parts from reference TRBV19 and TRBJ1-2): DGGITQSPKYLFRKEGQNVTLSCEQNLNHDAMYWYRQDPGQGLRLIYYSQIVNDFQKGDIAEGYSVSREKKESFPLTVTSAQKNPTAFYLCASSINIQGLRLGYTFGSGTRLTVV.

The chain couples TRBV20-1 to TRBJ2-3, with 7 bases lining up with TRBD1. Trimming took 3 bases from V and 5 from J; bases not matched to a gene: 5. CDR1 is DFQATT and CDR2 is SNEGSKA in the germline V gene (reference sequence). The CDR3 contains 13 residues. CDR3 coding DNA: TGCAGTGCTAGTGGATGGGACAGAGATACGCAGTATTTT. This gives the protein CSASGWDRDTQYF.

The genes are TRBV19 and TRBJ1-2; 7 bases align to TRBD1. V shed 5 bases, J shed 5 bases, and the junction held 5 bases outside the gene matches. The CDR3 contains 13 residues. Germline-derived CDR1 and CDR2 are LNHDA and SQIVND (reference sequence). Written as DNA, the CDR3 is TGTGCCAGTAGTCCTCTGACAGGGTATGGCTACACCTTC. Translating it yields CASSPLTGYGYTF.

The chain employs TRBV7-3 and TRBJ1-2; D uncertain. Germline lookup yields CDR1 SGHTA and CDR2 FQGTGA. V dropped 6 bases and J dropped 2 bases, with 13 bases sitting between them. The CDR3 extends over 14 amino acids. For the CDR3, the DNA is TGTGCCAGCAGTCCGAATGGAGGGAACTATGGCTACACCTTC. Protein: CASSPNGGNYGYTF.

The chain carries TRBV29-1 and TRBJ1-1; weak D call: TRBD1 (5 bases). Germline V gene sequence: CDR1 SQVTM, CDR2 ANQGSEA. The CDR3 totals 10 residues. The V gene lost 6 bases and the J gene lost 5 bases, with 7 bases spanning the gap. The CDR3 DNA reads TGCAGCGTCCAGGGTACTGAAGCTTTCTTT. It specifies CSVQGTEAFF.